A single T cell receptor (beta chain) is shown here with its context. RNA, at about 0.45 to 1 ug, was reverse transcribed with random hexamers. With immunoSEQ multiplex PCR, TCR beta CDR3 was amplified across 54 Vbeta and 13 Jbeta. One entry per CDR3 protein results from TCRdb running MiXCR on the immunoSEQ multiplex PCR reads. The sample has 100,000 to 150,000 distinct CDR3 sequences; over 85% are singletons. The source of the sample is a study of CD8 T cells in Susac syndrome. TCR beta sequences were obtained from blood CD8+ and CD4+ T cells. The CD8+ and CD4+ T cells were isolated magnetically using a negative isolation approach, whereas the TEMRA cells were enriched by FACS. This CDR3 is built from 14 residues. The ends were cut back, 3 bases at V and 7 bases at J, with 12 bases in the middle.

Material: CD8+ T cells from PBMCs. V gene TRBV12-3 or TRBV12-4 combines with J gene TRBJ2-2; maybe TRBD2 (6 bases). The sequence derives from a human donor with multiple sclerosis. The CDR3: CASSLRGGGGELFF. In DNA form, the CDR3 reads TGTGCCAGCAGTTTGCGGGGAGGCGGCGGGGAGCTGTTTTTT.